One sample yielded the 25 T cell receptor beta chains listed below, sequenced in a study of OX40 agonist ivuxolimab in advanced cancers. Produced via immunoSEQ multiplex PCR; TCRdb's table is partial and in-frame only. The table shows some 50,000 clones, with about four fifths occurring only once. Sequenced here: CD4+ or CD8+ T cells sorted from blood, sampled in a trial of the OX40 agonist ivuxolimab. These receptor sequences come from an adult with an advanced solid tumor such as melanoma, head and neck, liver or kidney cancer.

This clone was recorded only once. This chain's CDR3 is CAWSVKLAGLLSYNEQFF. The CDR3 nucleotides read TGTGCCTGGAGTGTCAAACTAGCGGGACTTCTATCCTACAATGAGCAGTTCTTC. This chain uses TRBV30 with TRBJ2-1; TRBD2 aligns across 10 bases. The CDR3 is 18 residues long. The ends lost 0 bases at V and 1 base at J; junction bases unmatched: 9. Germline CDR1 GTSNPN, CDR2 SVGIG (reference sequence).

In its sample, this clone was seen a few times. This chain joins TRBV11-2 and TRBJ2-4; D might be TRBD1 (6 bases). The CDR3 loop spans 17 amino acids. Germline values: CDR1 SGHAT, CDR2 FQNNGV. V was trimmed by 3 bases and J by 0 bases, leaving 15 bases between them. The CDR3 loop is CASSFHRANIAKNIQYF. The CDR3 DNA sequence: TGTGCCAGCAGCTTTCACAGGGCTAATATAGCCAAAAACATTCAGTACTTC.

The chain is built from TRBV5-1 and TRBJ2-1, with TRBD1 identical over 11 bases. This CDR3 is 19 amino acids long. Unmatched junction bases numbered 22, after V lost 1 base and J lost 13 bases. The V gene's germline CDR1 is SGHRS and CDR2 YFSETQ. CDR3 bases: TGCGCCAGCAGCTTGATCCCCGGGACAGGGGGGAGCTCGTTTTCTGGTCAGTTCTTC. Protein: CASSLIPGTGGSSFSGQFF.

This chain uses TRBV2 with TRBJ1-3; TRBD1 agrees at 8 bases. CDR1 is SNHLY, CDR2 FYNNEI, per germline. This CDR3 has 15 amino acids. With 6 bases clipped from V and 6 bases from J, the junction kept 10 bases outside the gene matches. CDR3 amino acids: CASSRGQGMINTIYF. The CDR3 nucleotides are TGTGCCAGCAGCCGCGGACAGGGTATGATAAACACCATATATTTT.

This chain uses TRBV2 with TRBJ2-1; 7 nucleotides align to TRBD2. Unmatched junction bases numbered 2, after V lost 5 bases and J lost 1 base. This CDR3 has 14 residues. Looked up from germline, CDR1 is SNHLY and CDR2 is FYNNEI. CDR3 sequence: CASSPGLSYNEQFF. CDR3 nucleotide sequence: TGTGCCAGCAGTCCGGGACTATCCTACAATGAGCAGTTCTTC.

This chain uses TRBV7-3 with TRBJ2-1, with 8 bases matching TRBD2. The germline V gene encodes CDR1 SGHTA and CDR2 FQGTGA. The ends lost 4 bases at V and 5 bases at J; junction bases unmatched: 10. This CDR3 is 16 amino acids long. The CDR3 nucleotides read TGTGCCAGCAGCTCGCAAACGGGACTAGGGCACAATGAGCAGTTCTTC. Translation: CASSSQTGLGHNEQFF.

The table lists this clone with a count of one. This sequence joins TRBV7-8 and TRBJ1-1; D perhaps matches TRBD1 (5 bases). Trimming took off 3 bases at V and 2 bases at J, with 13 bases between the two ends. CDR3 length equals 15 residues. The germline CDR1 and CDR2 sequences are SGHVS and FQNEAQ. The CDR3 here is CASSFFRQTNTEAFF. CDR3 DNA sequence: TGTGCCAGCAGCTTTTTCCGACAGACCAACACTGAAGCTTTCTTT.

The chain has TRBV4-3 and TRBJ2-7; TRBD2 is a possible D gene (5 bases). The CDR3 loop spans 14 amino acids. The germline CDR1 and CDR2 sequences are LGHNA and YSLEER. Between the trimmed V and J ends, which lost 11 bases and 2 bases, there was a span of 19 bases. The CDR3 region is CAAPRPGCTYEQYF. The DNA of the CDR3 is TGCGCCGCCCCGCGCCCGGGGTGCACCTACGAGCAGTACTTC.

V is TRBV19 and J is TRBJ1-1; 8 nucleotides match TRBD1. The V gene's germline CDR1 is LNHDA and CDR2 SQIVND (reference sequence). V trimming: 4 bases; J trimming: 1 base; junction bases outside the gene matches: 11. The CDR3 covers 17 residues. The CDR3 DNA reads as TGTGCCAGTAGTACAAGGACAGGGAAGACCCCGAACACTGAAGCTTTCTTT. Amino acids: CASSTRTGKTPNTEAFF.

The chain links TRBV7-2 to TRBJ2-7, with 14 bases aligning to TRBD2. Trimming removed 6 bases from V and 3 bases from J; junction bases left unmatched: 4. The V gene's germline CDR1 is SGHTA and CDR2 FQGNSA. CDR3 length: 15 amino acids. This chain's CDR3 is CASRGGTSGSYEQYF. Written as DNA, the CDR3 is TGTGCCAGCAGGGGGGGGACTAGCGGGAGCTACGAGCAGTACTTC.

Only a few counts were recorded for this clone. This chain joins TRBV27 and TRBJ1-2; no clear D. The V gene's germline CDR1 is MNHEY and CDR2 SMNVEV (reference sequence). The CDR3 covers 14 residues. Trimming pared 5 bases from V and 4 bases from J, leaving 14 bases between. The CDR3 DNA reads as TGTGCCAGCAGTGCCAGATCTGCTGTCTATGGCTACACCTTC. Its protein product is CASSARSAVYGYTF.

A note on this clone: The sample carries other DNA sequences with the same CDR3. The chain is built from TRBV19 and TRBJ2-7; perhaps D is TRBD1 or TRBD2 (5 bases each). From germline, CDR1 is LNHDA and CDR2 SQIVND (reference sequence). The CDR3 runs to 12 residues. The V and J ends lost 8 bases and 3 bases respectively, with 11 bases between them. The CDR3 here is CASGRGDYEQYF. The CDR3 region has the DNA TGTGCCAGTGGAAGGGGAGACTACGAGCAGTACTTC.

Only one count was recorded for this clone. The chain combines TRBV4-1 with TRBJ1-5; 8 bases are shared with TRBD1. Germline V gene data show CDR1 as MGHRA and CDR2 as YSYEKL. The CDR3 contains 16 residues. Trimming cost V 1 base and J 4 bases; bases outside gene matches: 6. The CDR3 region has the DNA TGCGCCAGCAGCCAAGCTAACACAGGGGGTAATCAGCCCCAGCATTTT. This codes for CASSQANTGGNQPQHF.

The CDR3 loop reads CASSEAQGSNYGYTF. The DNA for the CDR3 is TGTGCCAGCAGTGAAGCGCAGGGTTCCAACTATGGCTACACCTTC. The V gene is TRBV6-1, the J gene TRBJ1-2; a possible D gene is TRBD1 (5 bases). CDR3 size: 15 residues. Germline CDR1 MNHNS, CDR2 SASEGT. V dropped 0 bases and J dropped 2 bases, with 10 bases sitting between them.

The CDR3 protein is CASSELGRGLAEAFF. For the CDR3, the DNA is TGTGCCAGCAGTGAATTGGGCAGGGGGCTCGCTGAAGCTTTCTTT. The V and J genes are TRBV6-1 and TRBJ1-1; TRBD1 aligns across 8 bases. Trimming removed 2 bases from V and 6 bases from J; junction bases left unmatched: 8. The CDR3 consists of 15 residues. Germline V gene sequence: CDR1 MNHNS, CDR2 SASEGT.

The chain combines TRBV7-2 with TRBJ2-7, with D tentatively TRBD2 (7 bases). The CDR3 extends over 15 amino acids. The germline V and J ends were trimmed by 5 bases and 3 bases, with 17 bases remaining between them. The germline V gene encodes CDR1 SGHTA and CDR2 FQGNSA. CDR3 sequence (DNA): TGTGCCAGCAGCACCCGCCCGGGGGGCATCTACGAGCAGTACTTC. Residues: CASSTRPGGIYEQYF.

The V call is TRBV4-2, the J call TRBJ1-1, with a tentative D call TRBD1 (6 bases). V was shortened by 1 base and J by 0 bases, with 9 bases between the two germline ends. CDR3 length: 15 residues. Germline-derived CDR1 and CDR2 are LGHNA and YNFKEQ. In DNA, the CDR3 is TGTGCCAGCAGCCAAGGCGGGGGGCTGAACACTGAAGCTTTCTTT. It is translated as CASSQGGGLNTEAFF.

This clone was picked up a small number of times. The chain uses TRBV6-4 and TRBJ2-3; D is uncertain. The V and J ends lost 4 bases and 2 bases respectively, with 10 bases between them. The CDR3 runs to 14 residues. CDR1 and CDR2 (germline): MRHNA, SNTAGT. CDR3 in DNA: TGTGCCAGCAGTGTAATGAGCGCCACAGATACGCAGTATTTT. Protein product: CASSVMSATDTQYF.

The chain has TRBV28 and TRBJ2-1, with TRBD2 matching 12 bases. The trim removed 5 bases at V and 8 bases at J, leaving 7 bases unmatched. The CDR3 length is 15 residues. Germline V gives CDR1 MDHEN, CDR2 SYDVKM. CDR3 protein: CASSRLAGGLYEQFF. The CDR3 DNA reads as TGTGCCAGCAGTCGGCTAGCGGGAGGGCTATATGAGCAGTTCTTC.

V is TRBV12-5 and J is TRBJ2-1; 9 bases line up with TRBD2. CDR3 length: 15 amino acids. The V gene end was trimmed by 0 bases and the J gene end by 8 bases; junction bases not matched to a gene: 5. Per germline, CDR1 LGHNT and CDR2 FRNRAP. CDR3 nucleotides: TGTGCTAGTGGTTTGGTCGGCGGGGGGGGTGATGAGCAGTTCTTC. Protein product: CASGLVGGGGDEQFF.

The chain is built from TRBV27 and TRBJ2-7; D is unresolved. The V gene lost 2 bases and the J gene lost 2 bases, with 13 bases spanning the gap. The CDR3 loop spans 15 amino acids. Germline V gene lookup returns CDR1 MNHEY and CDR2 SMNVEV (reference sequence). The CDR3 is CASSLIDRPPYEQYF. The CDR3 region has the DNA TGTGCCAGCAGTTTAATCGACCGACCCCCCTACGAGCAGTACTTC.

The chain couples TRBV19 to TRBJ1-5; D is uncertain. The CDR3 runs 16 residues. Germline V gives CDR1 LNHDA, CDR2 SQIVND (reference sequence). V lost 5 bases and J 2 bases, leaving 16 bases between the germline ends. This CDR3 reads CASSFGVVGGNQPQHF. In DNA form, the CDR3 reads TGTGCCAGTAGTTTCGGTGTAGTTGGGGGCAATCAGCCCCAGCATTTT. Supplemented by reference TRBV19 and TRBJ1-5, the full variable domain reads DGGITQSPKYLFRKEGQNVTLSCEQNLNHDAMYWYRQDPGQGLRLIYYSQIVNDFQKGDIAEGYSVSREKKESFPLTVTSAQKNPTAFYLCASSFGVVGGNQPQHFGDGTRLSIL.

The V gene is TRBV27, the J gene TRBJ1-1, with unresolved D. Per germline, CDR1 MNHEY and CDR2 SMNVEV (reference sequence). Trimming pared 4 bases from V and 0 bases from J, leaving 3 bases between. This CDR3 spans 12 amino acids. The CDR3 DNA reads as TGTGCCAGCAGTTCAGTGAACACTGAAGCTTTCTTT. This gives the protein CASSSVNTEAFF.

The chain recombines TRBV6-8 with TRBJ1-2; D perhaps matches TRBD1 (6 bases). V was pared by 5 bases and J by 5 bases, with 6 bases between. The CDR3 has 11 residues. Per the germline V gene, CDR1 is MNHGY and CDR2 is SAAAGT. CDR3 sequence (DNA): TGTGCCAGCAGTACAGGGTATGGCTACACCTTC. Translated: CASSTGYGYTF.

The CDR3 protein is CSVLVLGNQPQHF. In DNA form, the CDR3 reads TGCAGCGTTCTTGTATTGGGCAATCAGCCCCAGCATTTT. The chain recombines TRBV29-1 with TRBJ1-5; D call uncertain. This CDR3 contains 13 residues. V lost 5 bases to trimming and J lost 2 bases, with 10 bases between them. CDR1 SQVTM and CDR2 ANQGSEA come from the germline V gene.